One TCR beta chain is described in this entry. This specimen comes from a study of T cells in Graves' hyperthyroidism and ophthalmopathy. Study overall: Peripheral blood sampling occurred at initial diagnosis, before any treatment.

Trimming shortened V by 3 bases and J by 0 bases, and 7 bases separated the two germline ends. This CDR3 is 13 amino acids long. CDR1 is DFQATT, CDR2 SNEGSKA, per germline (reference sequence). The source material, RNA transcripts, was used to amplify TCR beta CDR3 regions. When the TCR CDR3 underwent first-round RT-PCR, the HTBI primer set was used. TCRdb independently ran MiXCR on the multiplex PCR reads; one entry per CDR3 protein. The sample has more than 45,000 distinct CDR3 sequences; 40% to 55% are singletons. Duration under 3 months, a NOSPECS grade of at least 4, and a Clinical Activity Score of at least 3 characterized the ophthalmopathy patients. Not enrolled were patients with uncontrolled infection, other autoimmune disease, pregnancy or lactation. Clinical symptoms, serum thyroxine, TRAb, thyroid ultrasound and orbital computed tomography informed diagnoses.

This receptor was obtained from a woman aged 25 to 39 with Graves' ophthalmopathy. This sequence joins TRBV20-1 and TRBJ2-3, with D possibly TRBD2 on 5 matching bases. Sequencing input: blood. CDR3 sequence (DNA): TGCAGTGCTAGGGCGGGCAGCACAGATACGCAGTATTTT. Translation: CSARAGSTDTQYF.